The TCR beta chain under discussion was sequenced for a study of cytomegalovirus exposure and HLA in healthy donors. Overall study results and limits: As a later analysis revealed, most CMV-associated TCR beta chains appeared HLA-restricted. In an earlier analysis, most TCR beta V segments were productive about 87% or about 30% of the time. It was reported that TCR beta sequences correctly inferred the HLA-A and HLA-B alleles for most subjects.

In the case of this clone: The antigen remains unidentified.

60 Vbeta and 13 Jbeta primers were used in PCR. Profiled with immunoSEQ multiplex PCR; TCRdb holds only in-frame clones, not every one. The sample has roughly 58,000 clones, approximately 80% seen once; the top ten hold approximately 3.5%. V was pared by 1 base and J by 7 bases, with 8 bases of the junction left unmatched. Per germline, CDR1 SGHNT and CDR2 YYREEE (reference sequence). This CDR3 comprises 15 residues. Material: PBMCs. This rearrangement joins TRBV5-4 to TRBJ2-1, with 7 bases matching TRBD2. The sequence was collected from a woman in her 40s in good health and CMV-seronegative. The CDR3 nucleotides are TGTGCCAGCAGCTTGTACGCGGGAGTGGGTAATGAGCAGTTCTTC. This sequence encodes CASSLYAGVGNEQFF.